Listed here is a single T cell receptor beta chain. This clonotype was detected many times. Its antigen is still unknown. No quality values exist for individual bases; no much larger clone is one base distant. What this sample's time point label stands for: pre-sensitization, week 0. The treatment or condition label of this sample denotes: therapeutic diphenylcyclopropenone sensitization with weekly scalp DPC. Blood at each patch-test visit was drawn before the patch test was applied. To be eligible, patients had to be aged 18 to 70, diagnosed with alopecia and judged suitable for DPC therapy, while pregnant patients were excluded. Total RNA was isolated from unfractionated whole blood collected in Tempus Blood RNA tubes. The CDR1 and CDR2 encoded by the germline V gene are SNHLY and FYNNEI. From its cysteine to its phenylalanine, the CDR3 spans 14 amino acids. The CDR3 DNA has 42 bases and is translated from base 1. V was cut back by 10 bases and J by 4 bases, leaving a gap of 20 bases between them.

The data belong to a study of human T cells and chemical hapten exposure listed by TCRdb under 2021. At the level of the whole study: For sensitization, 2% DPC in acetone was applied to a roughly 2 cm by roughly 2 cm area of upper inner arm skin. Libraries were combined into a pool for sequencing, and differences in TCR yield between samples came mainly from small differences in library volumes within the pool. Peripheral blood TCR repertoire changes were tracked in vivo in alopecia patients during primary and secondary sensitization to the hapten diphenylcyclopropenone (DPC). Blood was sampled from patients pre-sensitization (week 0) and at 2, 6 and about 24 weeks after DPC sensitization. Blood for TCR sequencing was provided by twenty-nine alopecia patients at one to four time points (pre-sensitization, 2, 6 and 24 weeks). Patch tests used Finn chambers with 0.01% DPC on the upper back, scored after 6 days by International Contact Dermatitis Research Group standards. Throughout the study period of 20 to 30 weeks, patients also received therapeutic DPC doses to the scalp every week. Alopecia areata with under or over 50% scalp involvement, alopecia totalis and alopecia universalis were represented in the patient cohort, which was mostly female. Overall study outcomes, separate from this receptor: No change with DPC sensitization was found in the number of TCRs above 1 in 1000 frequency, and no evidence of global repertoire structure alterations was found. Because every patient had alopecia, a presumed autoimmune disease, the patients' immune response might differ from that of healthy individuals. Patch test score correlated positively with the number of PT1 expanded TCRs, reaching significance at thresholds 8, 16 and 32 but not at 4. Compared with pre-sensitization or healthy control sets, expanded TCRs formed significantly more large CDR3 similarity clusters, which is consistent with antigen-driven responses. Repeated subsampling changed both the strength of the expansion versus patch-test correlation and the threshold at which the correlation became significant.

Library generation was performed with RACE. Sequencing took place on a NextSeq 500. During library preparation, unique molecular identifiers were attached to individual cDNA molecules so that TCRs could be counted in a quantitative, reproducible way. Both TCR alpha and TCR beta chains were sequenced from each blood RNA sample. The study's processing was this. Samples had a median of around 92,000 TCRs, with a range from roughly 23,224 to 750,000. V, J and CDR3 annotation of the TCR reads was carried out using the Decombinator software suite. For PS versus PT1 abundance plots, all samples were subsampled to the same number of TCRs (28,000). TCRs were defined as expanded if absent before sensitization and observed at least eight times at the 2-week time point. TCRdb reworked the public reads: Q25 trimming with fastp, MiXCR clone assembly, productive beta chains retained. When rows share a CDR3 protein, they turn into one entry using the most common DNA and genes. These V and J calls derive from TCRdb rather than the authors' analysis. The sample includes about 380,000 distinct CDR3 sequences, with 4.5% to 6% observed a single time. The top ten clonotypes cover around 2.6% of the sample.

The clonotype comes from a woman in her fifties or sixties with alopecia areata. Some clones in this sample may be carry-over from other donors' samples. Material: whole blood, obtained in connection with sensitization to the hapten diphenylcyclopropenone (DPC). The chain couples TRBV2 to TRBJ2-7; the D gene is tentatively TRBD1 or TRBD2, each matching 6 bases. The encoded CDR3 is CAILRGDTGYEQYF. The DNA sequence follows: TGTGCCATCCTGAGGGGGGACACGGGGTACGAGCAGTACTTC.